The 14 T cell receptor beta chains presented below share a single source sample, sequenced in a study of T cell repertoires in cytomegalovirus infection. One entry per CDR3 protein, called by TCRdb with MiXCR from the reads. The data show 250,000 or so distinct CDR3 sequences, approximately 10% seen once. What was sequenced was PBMCs. These receptor sequences come from a human donor in good health (CMV status not recorded). Some clones in this sample may be carry-over from other donors' samples.

The table lists this clonotype with a few counts. This chain uses TRBV28 with TRBJ2-2; weak D call: TRBD1 (5 bases). Trimming took 7 bases from V and 2 from J, leaving 8 bases between them. This CDR3 spans 13 amino acids. The germline V gene encodes CDR1 MDHEN and CDR2 SYDVKM. The CDR3 region has the DNA TGTGCCAGCACCGACAGCAACACCGGGGAGCTGTTTTTT. This sequence encodes CASTDSNTGELFF. The variable domain in full, completed from reference TRBV28 and TRBJ2-2, reads DVKVTQSSRYLVKRTGEKVFLECVQDMDHENMFWYRQDPGLGLRLIYFSYDVKMKEKGDIPEGYSVSREKKERFSLILESASTNQTSMYLCASTDSNTGELFFGEGSRLTVL.

At least ten counts were recorded for this clonotype. The chain has TRBV7-2 and TRBJ2-1, with D possibly TRBD1 on 6 matching bases. Germline CDR1 is SGHTA and CDR2 is FQGNSA. There are 13 residues in the CDR3. V dropped 5 bases and J dropped 7 bases, with 12 bases sitting between them. The CDR3 DNA sequence: TGTGCCAGCAGCCAGGGGCAGTTTAATGAGCAGTTCTTC. This gives the protein CASSQGQFNEQFF.

This clonotype was counted between two and nine times. The V and J genes are TRBV6-2 or TRBV6-3 and TRBJ2-7, with TRBD2 as a possible D gene (6 bases). The ends were cut back, 5 bases at V and 0 bases at J, with 14 bases in the middle. The CDR3 covers 15 residues. Germline CDR1 is MNHEY and CDR2 is SVGEGT. CDR3 nucleotide sequence: TGTGCCAGCAGTCCTCTAGCGCAGAGCTCCTACGAGCAGTACTTC. It specifies CASSPLAQSSYEQYF.

This clonotype was detected many times. The genes are TRBV7-4 and TRBJ2-3, with a tentative D call TRBD1 (6 bases). V lost 5 bases to trimming and J lost 4 bases, with 10 bases between them. This CDR3 is 13 amino acids long. The germline gives CDR1 SGHVT, CDR2 SQSDAQ. CDR3 sequence: CASSRRQADTQYF. The CDR3 bases are TGTGCCAGCAGCCGTCGACAGGCAGATACGCAGTATTTT. The full variable domain, with the rest looked up from reference TRBV7-4 and TRBJ2-3, is GAGVSQSPRYKVAKRGRDVALRCDSISGHVTLYWYRQTLGQGSEVLTYSQSDAQRDKSGRPSGRFSAERPERSVSTLKIQRTEQGDSAVYLCASSRRQADTQYFGPGTRLTVL.

This sequence joins TRBV2 and TRBJ1-2, with D perhaps matching TRBD1 (5 bases). Germline values: CDR1 SNHLY, CDR2 FYNNEI. Trimming removed 6 bases from V and 8 bases from J, with 13 bases in between. CDR3 length: 12 amino acids. The CDR3 region is CASRKGSLGYTF. CDR3 bases: TGTGCCAGCAGGAAGGGGTCCCTAGGCTACACCTTC.

This clonotype showed up many times. The J gene is TRBJ1-1, the V gene TRBV7-6; D is ambiguous. Per germline, CDR1 SGHVS and CDR2 FNYEAQ. V lost 2 bases, J lost 1 base, and 8 bases lay in between. CDR3 length: 14 amino acids. The CDR3 DNA reads as TGTGCCAGCAGCTTAACCGACGGGAACACTGAAGCTTTCTTT. Protein product: CASSLTDGNTEAFF.

There are many counts of this clonotype. The chain carries TRBV7-8 and TRBJ1-5; 8 positions match TRBD1. CDR1 and CDR2 from the germline V gene are SGHVS and FQNEAQ. The CDR3 loop spans 15 amino acids. Trimming took 5 bases from V and 7 from J; bases not matched to a gene: 10. The CDR3 loop reads CASSPQTGVGQPQHF. As DNA, the CDR3 is TGTGCCAGCAGCCCTCAGACAGGGGTGGGGCAGCCCCAGCATTTT.

The table lists this clonotype with many counts. This rearrangement joins TRBV7-2 to TRBJ2-2; possibly TRBD1 for D (6 bases). The V end was cut by 0 bases, the J end by 6 bases, with 14 bases between. This CDR3 is 16 amino acids long. Looked up from germline, CDR1 is SGHTA and CDR2 is FQGNSA. The CDR3 protein is CASSLAGRTASGELFF. The CDR3 nucleotides are TGTGCCAGCAGCTTAGCAGGCAGGACAGCCTCCGGGGAGCTGTTTTTT. Complete variable domain (other parts from reference TRBV7-2 and TRBJ2-2): GAGVSQSPSNKVTEKGKDVELRCDPISGHTALYWYRQSLGQGLEFLIYFQGNSAPDKSGLPSDRFSAERTGGSVSTLTIQRTQQEDSAVYLCASSLAGRTASGELFFGEGSRLTVL.

This clonotype was seen ten or more times. This chain joins TRBV7-9 and TRBJ2-1, with D hard to call. Deletions cut 3 bases from V and 15 bases from J, with 3 bases between. The germline V gene encodes CDR1 SEHNR and CDR2 FQNEAQ (reference sequence). The CDR3 is 8 amino acids. CDR3 DNA sequence: TGTGCCAGCAGCTTGGGGTTCTTC. Translation: CASSLGFF.

This clonotype was found many times. This chain links TRBV7-2 with TRBJ2-3; 9 bases are a match to TRBD1. This CDR3 comprises 15 residues. Trimming took 5 bases from V and 3 from J; bases not matched to a gene: 6. Germline CDR1 reads SGHTA; CDR2 reads FQGNSA. The CDR3 region is CASSTSTGGTDTQYF. CDR3 DNA sequence: TGTGCCAGCAGCACCTCGACAGGGGGAACAGATACGCAGTATTTT.

The chain carries TRBV19 and TRBJ1-1; no reliable D call. Germline V lookup: CDR1 LNHDA, CDR2 SQIVND (reference sequence). The CDR3 is 15 residues long. Trimming pared 6 bases from V and 3 bases from J, leaving 17 bases between. CDR3 sequence (DNA): TGTGCCAGTAGGACTCAATTACCGGAAGACACTGAAGCTTTCTTT. Its protein is CASRTQLPEDTEAFF.

This clonotype was observed at least ten times. The CDR3 bases are TGTGCCAGCAGTTACTCCTGGAGAAGCTCCTACGAGCAGTACTTC. It encodes CASSYSWRSSYEQYF. The chain recombines TRBV6-6 with TRBJ2-7, with D unresolved. CDR1 is MNHNY, CDR2 SVGAGI, per germline (reference sequence). V shed 0 bases and J shed 0 bases, with 9 bases lying between them. The CDR3 extends over 15 amino acids.

Ten or more counts support this clonotype. The V gene is TRBV7-2, the J gene TRBJ1-2; D is possibly TRBD1 (6 bases). This CDR3 contains 16 residues. Trimming pared 5 bases from V and 4 bases from J, leaving 20 bases between. The germline V gene encodes CDR1 SGHTA and CDR2 FQGNSA. CDR3 sequence: CASSLGAGVYSYGYTF. CDR3 bases: TGTGCCAGCAGCCTGGGGGCAGGGGTCTATAGCTATGGCTACACCTTC.

This clonotype showed up many times. The chain recombines TRBV6-2 or TRBV6-3 with TRBJ2-5; unclear D gene. The CDR3 totals 12 residues. V was cut by 8 bases and J by 1 base, with 8 bases left in between. Germline assignment: CDR1 MNHEY and CDR2 SVGEGT. CDR3 protein: CASALVQETQYF. The CDR3 DNA follows: TGTGCCAGCGCTCTTGTCCAAGAGACCCAGTACTTC.